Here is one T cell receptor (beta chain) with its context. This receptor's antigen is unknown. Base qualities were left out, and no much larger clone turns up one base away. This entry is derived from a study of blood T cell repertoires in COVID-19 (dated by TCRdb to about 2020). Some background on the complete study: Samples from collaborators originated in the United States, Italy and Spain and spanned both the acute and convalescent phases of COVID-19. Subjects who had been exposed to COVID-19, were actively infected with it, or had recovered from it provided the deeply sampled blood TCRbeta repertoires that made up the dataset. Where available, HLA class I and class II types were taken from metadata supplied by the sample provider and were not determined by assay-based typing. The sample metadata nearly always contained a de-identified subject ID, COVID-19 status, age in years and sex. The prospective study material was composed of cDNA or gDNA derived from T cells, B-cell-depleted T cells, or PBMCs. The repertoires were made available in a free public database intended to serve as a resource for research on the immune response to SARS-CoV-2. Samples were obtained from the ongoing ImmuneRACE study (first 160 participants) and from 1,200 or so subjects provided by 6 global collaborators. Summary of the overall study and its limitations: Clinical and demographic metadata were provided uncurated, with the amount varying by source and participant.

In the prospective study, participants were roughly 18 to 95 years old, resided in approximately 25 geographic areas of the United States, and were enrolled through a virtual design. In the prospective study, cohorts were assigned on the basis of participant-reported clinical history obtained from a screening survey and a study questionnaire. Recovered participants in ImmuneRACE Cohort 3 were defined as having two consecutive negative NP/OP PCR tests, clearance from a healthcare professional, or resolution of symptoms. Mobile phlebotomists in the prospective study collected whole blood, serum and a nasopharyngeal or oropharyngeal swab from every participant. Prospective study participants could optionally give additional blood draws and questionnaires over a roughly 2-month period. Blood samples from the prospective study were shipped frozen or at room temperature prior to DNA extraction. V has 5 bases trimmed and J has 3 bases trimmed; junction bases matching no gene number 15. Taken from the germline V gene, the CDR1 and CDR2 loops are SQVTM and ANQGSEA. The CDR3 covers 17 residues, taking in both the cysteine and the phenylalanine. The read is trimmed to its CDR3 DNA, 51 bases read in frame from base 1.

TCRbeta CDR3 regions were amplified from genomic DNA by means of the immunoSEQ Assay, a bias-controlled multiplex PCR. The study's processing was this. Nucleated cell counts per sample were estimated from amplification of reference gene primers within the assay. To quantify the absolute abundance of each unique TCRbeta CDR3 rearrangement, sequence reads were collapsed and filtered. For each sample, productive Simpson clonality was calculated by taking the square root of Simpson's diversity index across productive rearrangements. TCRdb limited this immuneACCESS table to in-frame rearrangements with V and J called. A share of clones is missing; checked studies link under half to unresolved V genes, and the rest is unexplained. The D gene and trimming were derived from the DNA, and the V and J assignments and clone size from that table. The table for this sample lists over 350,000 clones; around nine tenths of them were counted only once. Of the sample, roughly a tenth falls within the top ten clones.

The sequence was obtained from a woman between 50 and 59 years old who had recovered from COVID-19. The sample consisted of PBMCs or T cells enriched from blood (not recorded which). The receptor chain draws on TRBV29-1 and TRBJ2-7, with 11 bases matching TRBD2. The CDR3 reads CSVQGRARGLAVYEQYF. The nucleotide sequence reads TGCAGCGTTCAAGGAAGAGCCCGGGGACTAGCGGTCTACGAGCAGTACTTC.